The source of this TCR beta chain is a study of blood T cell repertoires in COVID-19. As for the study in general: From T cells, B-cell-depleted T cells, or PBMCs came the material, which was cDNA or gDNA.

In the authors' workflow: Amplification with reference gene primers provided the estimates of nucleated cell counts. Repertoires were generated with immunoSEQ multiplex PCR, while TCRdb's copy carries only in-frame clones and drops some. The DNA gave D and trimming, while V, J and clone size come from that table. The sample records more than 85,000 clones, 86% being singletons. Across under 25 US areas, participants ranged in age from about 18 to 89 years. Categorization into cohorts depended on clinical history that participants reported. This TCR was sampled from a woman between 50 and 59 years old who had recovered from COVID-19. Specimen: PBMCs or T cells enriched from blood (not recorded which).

Written as DNA, the CDR3 is TGTGCCATCAGTGAGGCCGGACGGGATTACGAGCAGTACTTC. Translated, it gives CAISEAGRDYEQYF. The gene calls are TRBV10-3 and TRBJ2-7, with a possible D match to TRBD2 (5 bases). CDR1 and CDR2 from the germline V gene are ENHRY and SYGVKD. V was clipped by 2 bases and J by 4 bases, with 12 bases between them. The CDR3 extends over 14 amino acids.